The present T cell receptor (beta chain) was sequenced within a study of OX40 agonist ivuxolimab in advanced cancers. It was autoimmune disease history or systemic immunosuppression that excluded patients. Measured with immunoSEQ multiplex PCR; TCRdb has only the in-frame clones, and not every one. Altogether approximately 74,000 clones are present, roughly nine tenths being singletons, with the ten largest covering 0.3%. This clonotype originated in an adult with an advanced solid tumor such as melanoma, head and neck, liver or kidney cancer. This specimen was CD4+ or CD8+ T cells sorted from blood, taken in a trial of the OX40 agonist ivuxolimab.

The CDR3 loop is CASSLRVGDEKLFF. CDR3 in DNA: TGTGCCAGTAGTCTCAGGGTAGGAGATGAAAAACTGTTTTTT. The chain couples TRBV19 to TRBJ1-4, with D maybe TRBD1 (5 bases). Germline assignment: CDR1 LNHDA and CDR2 SQIVND (reference sequence). The CDR3 contains 14 residues. V shed 5 bases and J shed 6 bases, with 13 bases lying between them. Full variable domain (missing parts from reference TRBV19 and TRBJ1-4): DGGITQSPKYLFRKEGQNVTLSCEQNLNHDAMYWYRQDPGQGLRLIYYSQIVNDFQKGDIAEGYSVSREKKESFPLTVTSAQKNPTAFYLCASSLRVGDEKLFFGSGTQLSVL.